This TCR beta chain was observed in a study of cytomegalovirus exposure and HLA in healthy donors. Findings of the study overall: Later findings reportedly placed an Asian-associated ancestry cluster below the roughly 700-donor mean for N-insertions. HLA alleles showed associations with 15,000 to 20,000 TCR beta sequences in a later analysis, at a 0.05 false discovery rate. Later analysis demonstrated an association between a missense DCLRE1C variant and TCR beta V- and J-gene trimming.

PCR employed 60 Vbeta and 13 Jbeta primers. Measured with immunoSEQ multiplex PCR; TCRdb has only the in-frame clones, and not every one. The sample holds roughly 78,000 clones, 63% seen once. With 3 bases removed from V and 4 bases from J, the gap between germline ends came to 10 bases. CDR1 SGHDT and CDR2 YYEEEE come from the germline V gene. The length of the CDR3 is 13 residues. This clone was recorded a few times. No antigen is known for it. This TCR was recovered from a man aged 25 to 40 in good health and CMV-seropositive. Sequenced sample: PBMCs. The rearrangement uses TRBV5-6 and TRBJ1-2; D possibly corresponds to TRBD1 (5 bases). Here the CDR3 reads CASSSGDSYGYTF. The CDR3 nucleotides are TGTGCCAGCAGCTCAGGCGACAGCTATGGCTACACCTTC. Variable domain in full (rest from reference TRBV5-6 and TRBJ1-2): DAGVTQSPTHLIKTRGQQVTLRCSPKSGHDTVSWYQQALGQGPQFIFQYYEEEERQRGNFPDRFSGHQFPNYSSELNVNALLLGDSALYLCASSSGDSYGYTFGSGTRLTVV.